The 32 T cell receptor beta chains presented below share a single source sample, sequenced in a study of blood T cell repertoires in COVID-19. The assay was immunoSEQ multiplex PCR, and TCRdb's table has in-frame clones only and misses some. In the table there are 260,000 or so clones, 83% of which are singletons. The material sequenced was PBMCs or T cells enriched from blood (not recorded which). These receptors were obtained from a woman between 40 and 55 years old who had been exposed to COVID-19.

This chain connects TRBV7-9 to TRBJ1-4; D is perhaps TRBD1 (6 bases). CDR3 size: 12 residues. Trimming removed 4 bases from V and 7 bases from J, with 7 bases in between. In germline, CDR1 is SEHNR, CDR2 FQNEAQ (reference sequence). The CDR3 spells CASSSQGEKLFF. The CDR3 DNA reads TGTGCCAGCAGCTCACAGGGTGAAAAACTGTTTTTT.

The chain recombines TRBV3-1 (or the pseudogene TRBV3-2) with TRBJ1-1, with a weak D call TRBD1 (6 bases). The V gene lost 3 bases and the J gene lost 11 bases, with 16 bases spanning the gap. This CDR3 has 13 residues. CDR1 is LGHDT and CDR2 is YNNKEL in the germline V gene (reference sequence). The CDR3 region is CASSQGATRWAFF. The CDR3, as DNA: TGTGCCAGCAGCCAGGGGGCCACACGTTGGGCTTTCTTT.

This sequence joins TRBV5-4 and TRBJ2-7; the match to TRBD1 covers 9 bases. The CDR3 spans 14 residues. Germline loops: CDR1 SGHNT, CDR2 YYREEE (reference sequence). Losses at the gene ends were 5 bases for V and 2 bases for J; bases not matched to a gene: 5. This CDR3 reads CASSSGTGTYEQYF. Here the CDR3 DNA reads TGTGCCAGCAGTTCCGGGACAGGGACCTACGAGCAGTACTTC. Full variable domain (outside the CDR3, taken from reference TRBV5-4 and TRBJ2-7): ETGVTQSPTHLIKTRGQQVTLRCSSQSGHNTVSWYQQALGQGPQFIFQYYREEENGRGNFPPRFSGLQFPNYSSELNVNALELDDSALYLCASSSGTGTYEQYFGPGTRLTVT.

The V gene is TRBV30, the J gene TRBJ1-6; unclear D gene. The germline V and J ends were trimmed by 2 bases and 9 bases, with 11 bases remaining between them. The germline CDR1 and CDR2 sequences are GTSNPN and SVGIG (reference sequence). The CDR3 runs to 13 residues. The CDR3 sequence is CAWSQAGGSPLHF. The CDR3 DNA is TGTGCCTGGAGTCAGGCAGGAGGTTCACCCCTCCACTTT.

The rearrangement links TRBV29-1 to TRBJ1-4; D call uncertain. This CDR3 contains 11 residues. The germline CDR1 and CDR2 sequences are SQVTM and ANQGSEA. Trimming stripped 6 bases from V and 5 bases from J, with 7 bases between. CDR3 loop: CSVPSNEKLFF. DNA for the CDR3: TGCAGCGTCCCTTCCAATGAAAAACTGTTTTTT.

V usage is TRBV5-1 and J usage is TRBJ1-2, with 12 bases aligning to TRBD1. The germline gives CDR1 SGHRS, CDR2 YFSETQ. V shed 1 base and J 8 bases; nucleotides not matched to a gene: 6. This CDR3 region has 15 residues. The CDR3 loop reads CASSLLGGQGAGYTF. The CDR3 DNA is TGCGCCAGCAGCTTGCTCGGGGGACAGGGGGCCGGCTACACCTTC.

V is TRBV28 and J is TRBJ1-2, with D possibly matching TRBD1 (5 bases). Germline V gives CDR1 MDHEN, CDR2 SYDVKM. The V end was cut by 3 bases, the J end by 8 bases, with 13 bases between. The CDR3 length is 13 residues. CDR3 coding DNA: TGTGCCAGCAGTTTCACTTCAGGGTACGGCTACACCTTC. It encodes CASSFTSGYGYTF.

This chain's CDR3 is CASSLYGNNQPQHF. The CDR3 region has the DNA TGTGCCAGCAGCTTATACGGGAACAATCAGCCCCAGCATTTT. This chain connects TRBV5-4 to TRBJ1-5, with D uncertain. There are 14 residues in the CDR3. V shed 2 bases and J shed 3 bases, with 9 bases lying between them. Germline CDR1 is SGHNT and CDR2 is YYREEE (reference sequence).

The V and J genes are TRBV7-3 and TRBJ1-1; tentative D call: TRBD1 (5 bases). V was clipped by 2 bases and J by 7 bases, with 11 bases between them. The CDR3 has 13 amino acids. CDR1 is SGHTA, CDR2 FQGTGA, per germline. CDR3 DNA sequence: TGTGCCAGCAGCTTACGAGGTGACAGTGAAGCTTTCTTT. Translating gives CASSLRGDSEAFF.

This rearrangement joins TRBV7-3 to TRBJ2-1; TRBD2 matches 11 bases. The germline V gene encodes CDR1 SGHTA and CDR2 FQGTGA. The CDR3 length is 17 residues. V was pared by 0 bases and J by 10 bases, with 11 bases of the junction left unmatched. CDR3 region: CASSLTGLAGGPGEQFF. In DNA, the CDR3 is TGTGCCAGCAGCTTAACTGGGCTAGCGGGGGGCCCGGGGGAGCAGTTCTTC. The full variable domain, completed using reference TRBV7-3 and TRBJ2-1, is GAGVSQTPSNKVTEKGKYVELRCDPISGHTALYWYRQSLGQGPEFLIYFQGTGAADDSGLPNDRFFAVRPEGSVSTLKIQRTERGDSAVYLCASSLTGLAGGPGEQFFGPGTRLTVL.

This chain uses TRBV7-2 with TRBJ1-3; TRBD1 is a possible D gene (5 bases). Trimming left V 1 base short and J 8 bases short, with 15 bases between. In germline, CDR1 is SGHTA, CDR2 FQGNSA. The CDR3 has 15 residues. The CDR3 DNA follows: TGTGCCAGCAGCTTAGGTTCGTCCGGGGGAGACACCATATATTTT. Translation: CASSLGSSGGDTIYF.

For this clone: Within the sample, other DNA sequences also encode this same CDR3. The chain combines TRBV28 with TRBJ1-5, with 7 bases lining up with TRBD1. The germline V gene has CDR1 MDHEN and CDR2 SYDVKM. CDR3 length: 14 residues. The J segment lost 2 bases and the V segment lost 6 bases, leaving 4 bases of the junction unmatched. The CDR3: CASRLTGGNQPQHF. DNA for the CDR3: TGTGCCAGCAGGCTTACAGGGGGCAATCAGCCCCAGCATTTT.

The chain employs TRBV19 and TRBJ1-3; 11 nucleotides align to TRBD1. The V gene end was trimmed by 4 bases and the J gene end by 0 bases; junction bases not matched to a gene: 8. The CDR3 covers 18 residues. The germline gives CDR1 LNHDA, CDR2 SQIVND (reference sequence). The CDR3 protein is CASSTRDRGVPSGNTIYF. The CDR3 nucleotides read TGTGCCAGTAGTACCCGGGACAGGGGGGTTCCCTCTGGAAACACCATATATTTT.

The chain recombines TRBV18 with TRBJ2-3, with D possibly TRBD1 on 6 matching bases. The V gene lost 4 bases and the J gene lost 6 bases, with 14 bases spanning the gap. Per germline, CDR1 KGHSH and CDR2 LQKENI. This CDR3 is 14 amino acids long. DNA of the CDR3: TGTGCCAGCTCACAAAATTACAGGGTCGATACGCAGTATTTT. It encodes CASSQNYRVDTQYF. The variable domain in full, completed from reference TRBV18 and TRBJ2-3, reads NAGVMQNPRHLVRRRGQEARLRCSPMKGHSHVYWYRQLPEEGLKFMVYLQKENIIDESGMPKERFSAEFPKEGPSILRIQQVVRGDSAAYFCASSQNYRVDTQYFGPGTRLTVL.

A single count supports this clone. The rearrangement uses TRBV5-4 and TRBJ1-1, with 8 bases that match TRBD1. CDR3 length: 14 residues. Germline CDR1 reads SGHNT; CDR2 reads YYREEE (reference sequence). Trimming removed 3 bases from V and 3 bases from J; junction bases left unmatched: 4. The CDR3 DNA follows: TGTGCCAGCAGCTCCGGACAGGGAGACACTGAAGCTTTCTTT. As protein: CASSSGQGDTEAFF.

The DNA of the CDR3 is TGTGCCAGCAGCTTGGCCGGGACAGGAGCAGAAAAACTGTTTTTT. This encodes CASSLAGTGAEKLFF. The chain is built from TRBV5-8 and TRBJ1-4; TRBD1 matches at 8 bases. The CDR3 covers 15 residues. Germline V lookup: CDR1 SGHTS, CDR2 YDEGEE. The trim removed 0 bases at V and 8 bases at J, leaving 6 bases unmatched.

The chain recombines TRBV11-2 with TRBJ2-1, with TRBD2 as a possible D gene (5 bases). Germline lookup yields CDR1 SGHAT and CDR2 FQNNGV. Trimming cost V 5 bases and J 6 bases, with 11 bases left between them. This CDR3 is built from 13 residues. CDR3 in amino acids: CASSPGGSNEQFF. CDR3 sequence (DNA): TGTGCCAGCAGCCCCGGTGGGAGCAATGAGCAGTTCTTC.

The gene calls are TRBV19 and TRBJ2-5; TRBD2 matches at 8 bases. With V trimmed by 10 bases and J by 5 bases, 15 bases remained unmatched. Germline V gene data show CDR1 as LNHDA and CDR2 as SQIVND (reference sequence). CDR3 length: 15 residues. DNA of the CDR3: TGTGCCACCTCTTCGAGCGGGGGTCTCGGGGAGACCCAGTACTTC. Its translation is CATSSSGGLGETQYF.

The chain has TRBV11-3 and TRBJ2-2; D gene uncertain. The CDR3 extends over 14 amino acids. V lost 5 bases to trimming and J lost 4 bases, with 11 bases between them. In germline, CDR1 is SGHNT, CDR2 YENEEA. CDR3 sequence: CASSPARGTGELFF. Here the CDR3 DNA reads TGTGCCAGCAGCCCTGCCCGAGGCACCGGGGAGCTGTTTTTT.

This chain uses TRBV12-3 or TRBV12-4 with TRBJ2-1; 7 nucleotides agree with TRBD2. The CDR3 length is 13 residues. V lost 11 bases, J lost 7 bases, and 11 bases stayed unmatched. CDR3 protein: CAGGGSLYNEQFF. In DNA, the CDR3 is TGTGCCGGGGGGGGTAGTCTGTATAATGAGCAGTTCTTC.

This clone showed up just once. The genes are TRBV6-5 and TRBJ2-3; 7 bases fit TRBD2. CDR3 length: 15 residues. From germline, CDR1 is MNHEY and CDR2 SVGAGI. The trim removed 5 bases at V and 0 bases at J, leaving 5 bases unmatched. CDR3 DNA sequence: TGTGCCAGCAGTCCCTCCGGGGGGAGCACAGATACGCAGTATTTT. Residues: CASSPSGGSTDTQYF.

As regards this clone: This sample includes further DNA sequences coding for the same CDR3. The chain uses TRBV12-3 or TRBV12-4 and TRBJ1-2; D gene uncertain. There are 13 residues in the CDR3. V was clipped by 3 bases and J by 3 bases, with 8 bases between them. The CDR3 DNA is TGTGCCAGCAGTTTCGGCGGGGACTATGGCTACACCTTC. Translated, it gives CASSFGGDYGYTF.

This chain connects TRBV29-1 to TRBJ1-2; D is uncertain. Between the trimmed V and J ends, which lost 6 bases and 4 bases, there was a span of 18 bases. The CDR3 is 14 residues long. In germline, CDR1 is SQVTM, CDR2 ANQGSEA. The CDR3 here is CSVLAGQSFYGYTF. The CDR3 DNA reads as TGCAGCGTCCTCGCGGGCCAGTCCTTCTATGGCTACACCTTC.

The sample holds a few counts of this clone. The gene calls are TRBV7-9 and TRBJ1-1; TRBD1 is a possible D gene (6 bases). The germline CDR1 and CDR2 sequences are SEHNR and FQNEAQ (reference sequence). The CDR3 is made up of 15 amino acids. Trimming took off 1 base at V and 7 bases at J, with 16 bases between the two ends. The CDR3 DNA sequence: TGTGCCAGCAGCTTAGGTGCGGGGGCGCGGAGTGAAGCTTTCTTT. This codes for CASSLGAGARSEAFF. The full variable domain, its missing parts supplied by reference TRBV7-9 and TRBJ1-1, is DTGVSQNPRHKITKRGQNVTFRCDPISEHNRLYWYRQTLGQGPEFLTYFQNEAQLEKSRLLSDRFSAERPKGSFSTLEIQRTEQGDSAMYLCASSLGAGARSEAFFGQGTRLTVV.

At least ten counts were recorded for this clone. This chain joins TRBV7-2 and TRBJ2-3, with TRBD1 matching over 8 bases. The CDR3 totals 15 residues. V trimming: 3 bases; J trimming: 2 bases; junction bases outside the gene matches: 4. Per germline, CDR1 SGHTA and CDR2 FQGNSA. CDR3 loop: CASSFTQGATDTQYF. Here the CDR3 DNA reads TGTGCCAGCAGCTTCACGCAGGGGGCCACAGATACGCAGTATTTT.

This clone was picked up one time. The chain couples TRBV28 to TRBJ1-1; TRBD1 matches 10 bases. This CDR3 is 16 amino acids long. CDR1 is MDHEN and CDR2 is SYDVKM in the germline V gene. V gave up 6 bases and J gave up 4 bases; unmatched junction bases: 11. The CDR3 sequence is CASRRRTGGTGTEAFF. The DNA of the CDR3 is TGTGCCAGCAGACGTCGGACAGGGGGGACGGGCACTGAAGCTTTCTTT.

The chain has TRBV28 and TRBJ1-1, with D uncertain. The CDR3 is 12 residues long. The V and J ends lost 10 bases and 1 base respectively, with 10 bases between them. The germline V gene encodes CDR1 MDHEN and CDR2 SYDVKM. This chain's CDR3 is CATWEGNTEAFF. The CDR3 region has the DNA TGTGCCACCTGGGAGGGGAACACTGAAGCTTTCTTT.

The chain combines TRBV27 with TRBJ2-3, with 10 bases that match TRBD2. Germline loops: CDR1 MNHEY, CDR2 SMNVEV (reference sequence). There are 17 residues in the CDR3. Trimming cost V 1 base and J 5 bases; bases outside gene matches: 9. The CDR3 DNA reads TGTGCCAGCAGTTTATTGGCAGCGGGGGGGCCGGGAGATACGCAGTATTTT. Residues: CASSLLAAGGPGDTQYF.

The chain links TRBV28 to TRBJ1-2; 7 bases fit TRBD1. The germline gives CDR1 MDHEN, CDR2 SYDVKM. V shed 2 bases, J shed 2 bases, and the junction held 8 bases outside the gene matches. The CDR3 sequence is 16 residues long. The DNA for the CDR3 is TGTGCCAGCAGTTTAGCTCCCACAGGGGTGAACTATGGCTACACCTTC. Its protein is CASSLAPTGVNYGYTF.

This rearrangement joins TRBV9 to TRBJ2-3; a weak D match, TRBD1 (5 bases). This CDR3 comprises 13 residues. The germline V and J ends were trimmed by 3 bases and 2 bases, with 7 bases remaining between them. Germline CDR1 SGDLS, CDR2 YYNGEE. The DNA of the CDR3 is TGTGCCAGCAGCGGGGGCCCCACAGATACGCAGTATTTT. It specifies CASSGGPTDTQYF.

The gene calls are TRBV2 and TRBJ2-1; 8 nucleotides line up with TRBD2. The CDR3 is 15 residues long. Germline values: CDR1 SNHLY, CDR2 FYNNEI. The junction had 14 bases not matched to a gene; V was cut back by 6 bases and J by 10 bases. The CDR3: CASRAAGGAGSEQFF. The CDR3 DNA reads TGTGCCAGCAGGGCCGCCGGGGGGGCCGGAAGCGAGCAGTTCTTC.

The chain carries TRBV7-8 and TRBJ1-1; D gene uncertain. The CDR3 sequence is 17 residues long. Germline V gene lookup returns CDR1 SGHVS and CDR2 FQNEAQ. The V and J ends lost 0 bases and 2 bases respectively, with 16 bases between them. CDR3 bases: TGTGCCAGCAGCTTAGCGCCCGCCCCGCGGAAAAACACTGAAGCTTTCTTT. As protein: CASSLAPAPRKNTEAFF. The variable domain in full, completed from reference TRBV7-8 and TRBJ1-1, reads GAGVSQSPRYKVAKRGQDVALRCDPISGHVSLFWYQQALGQGPEFLTYFQNEAQLDKSGLPSDRFFAERPEGSVSTLKIQRTQQEDSAVYLCASSLAPAPRKNTEAFFGQGTRLTVV.